The 27 T cell receptor beta chains below all came from one sample that was sequenced in a study of regulatory dendritic cells for organ transplantation. Produced via immunoSEQ multiplex PCR; TCRdb's table is partial and in-frame only. The data contain around 20,000 clones, about 70% of them singletons. Sequencing was performed on memory CD4+ T cells from blood. Subset in this sample: CD45RO+ memory T cells. These receptors were collected from a human donor in good health.

The chain couples TRBV7-2 to TRBJ1-2, with a weak D call TRBD1 (5 bases). Trimming pared 0 bases from V and 1 base from J, leaving 12 bases between. The germline CDR1 and CDR2 sequences are SGHTA and FQGNSA. This CDR3 is built from 16 residues. CDR3 sequence: CASSLAPGRDNYGYTF. The CDR3 DNA reads as TGTGCCAGCAGCTTAGCGCCTGGCAGGGATAACTATGGCTACACCTTC. The full variable domain, completed using reference TRBV7-2 and TRBJ1-2, is GAGVSQSPSNKVTEKGKDVELRCDPISGHTALYWYRQSLGQGLEFLIYFQGNSAPDKSGLPSDRFSAERTGGSVSTLTIQRTQQEDSAVYLCASSLAPGRDNYGYTFGSGTRLTVV.

In its sample, this clone was seen a few times. This chain connects TRBV5-1 to TRBJ2-7; possibly TRBD1 for D (6 bases). V was cut by 0 bases and J by 5 bases, with 9 bases left in between. Per germline, CDR1 SGHRS and CDR2 YFSETQ. The CDR3 loop spans 13 amino acids. CDR3 nucleotide sequence: TGCGCCAGCAGCTTGGACAGGGACCACGAGCAGTACTTC. Its protein product is CASSLDRDHEQYF.

The CDR3 reads CATSRTGGAFNGYTF. The CDR3, as DNA: TGTGCCACCAGCAGGACGGGGGGCGCGTTCAATGGCTACACCTTC. The J gene is TRBJ1-2, the V gene TRBV15, with D possibly being TRBD1 (6 bases). V lost 3 bases and J lost 6, with 17 bases in between. The CDR3 contains 15 residues. CDR1 is LNHNV, CDR2 YYDKDF, per germline (reference sequence). Full variable domain (remainder filled in from reference TRBV15 and TRBJ1-2): DAMVIQNPRYQVTQFGKPVTLSCSQTLNHNVMYWYQQKSSQAPKLLFHYYDKDFNNEADTPDNFQSRRPNTSFCFLDIRSPGLGDTAMYLCATSRTGGAFNGYTFGSGTRLTVV.

The V gene is TRBV19, the J gene TRBJ1-1; D is perhaps TRBD1 (5 bases). The CDR3 contains 15 residues. Deletions cut 5 bases from V and 6 bases from J, with 19 bases between. CDR1 is LNHDA and CDR2 is SQIVND in the germline V gene (reference sequence). The CDR3 DNA is TGTGCCAGTAGTTTCCCTCCGGGGGGGTTATCTGAAGCTTTCTTT. Translated: CASSFPPGGLSEAFF.

This chain links TRBV7-8 with TRBJ2-7; 7 nucleotides agree with TRBD1. This CDR3 has 17 residues. J gave up 1 base and V 2 bases, and 11 bases lay outside the gene matches. The V gene's germline CDR1 is SGHVS and CDR2 FQNEAQ. CDR3 sequence (DNA): TGTGCCAGCAGCTTAACAGCCGGGACAGTTTTATCCTACGAGCAGTACTTC. Translated: CASSLTAGTVLSYEQYF.

The rearrangement uses TRBV5-1 and TRBJ2-2; 9 bases align to TRBD1. Per germline, CDR1 SGHRS and CDR2 YFSETQ. The CDR3 runs 16 residues. V lost 4 bases to trimming and J lost 4 bases; unmatched junction nucleotides: 8. The CDR3 coding sequence is TGCGCCAGCAGCCCCCAGGGACAGGGTTCCACCGGGGAGCTGTTTTTT. It codes for CASSPQGQGSTGELFF.

The V call is TRBV10-3, the J call TRBJ1-1; D not resolved. V was clipped by 2 bases and J by 5 bases, with 18 bases between them. The germline gives CDR1 ENHRY, CDR2 SYGVKD. The CDR3 totals 16 residues. The CDR3 DNA sequence: TGTGCCATCAGTGAGGGAAGCACCGAAGCGGTGACTGAAGCTTTCTTT. It yields the protein CAISEGSTEAVTEAFF.

V is TRBV6-6 and J is TRBJ1-2; no reliable D call. The germline V gene has CDR1 MNHNY and CDR2 SVGAGI (reference sequence). The V end was cut by 6 bases, the J end by 4 bases, with 15 bases between. The CDR3 contains 14 residues. The CDR3 here is CASSRGEGTYGYTF. The CDR3 nucleotides read TGTGCCAGCAGCCGTGGCGAGGGAACCTATGGCTACACCTTC.

The V and J genes are TRBV7-3 and TRBJ1-1, with 8 bases aligning to TRBD1. CDR3 size: 17 residues. V lost 2 bases to trimming and J lost 4 bases; unmatched junction nucleotides: 12. Per germline, CDR1 SGHTA and CDR2 FQGTGA. CDR3 sequence (DNA): TGTGCCAGCAGCTTACGGACAGGGAGGGACTTAGGCACTGAAGCTTTCTTT. Translated, it gives CASSLRTGRDLGTEAFF.

This sequence joins TRBV6-1 and TRBJ1-6, with TRBD1 matching 9 bases. The CDR3 has 14 residues. J was trimmed by 9 bases and V by 5 bases; bases with no gene match: 5. Per the germline V gene, CDR1 is MNHNS and CDR2 is SASEGT. The CDR3 reads CASSLGTGLSPLHF. DNA of the CDR3: TGTGCCAGCAGTCTCGGGACAGGGCTTTCACCCCTCCACTTT.

A few counts support this clone. This sequence joins TRBV11-3 and TRBJ2-1; possible D gene TRBD2, 5 bases. Germline values: CDR1 SGHNT, CDR2 YENEEA. The V and J ends lost 5 bases and 8 bases respectively, with 13 bases between them. The CDR3 consists of 13 residues. CDR3 loop: CASSASWGDEQFF. For the CDR3, the DNA is TGTGCCAGCAGCGCCTCGTGGGGAGATGAGCAGTTCTTC.

Only a few counts were recorded for this clone. J is TRBJ2-1 and V is TRBV7-3; TRBD2 aligns across 9 bases. Looked up from germline, CDR1 is SGHTA and CDR2 is FQGTGA. J lost 7 bases, V lost 4 bases, and 11 bases had no gene match. The CDR3 sequence is 16 residues long. The CDR3 spells CASSSRAGGYANEQFF. The DNA of the CDR3 is TGTGCCAGCAGCTCACGAGCGGGGGGTTATGCGAATGAGCAGTTCTTC.

The chain has TRBV18 and TRBJ1-1; perhaps TRBD1 as D (6 bases). CDR3 length: 16 residues. V lost 3 bases, J lost 0 bases, and 14 bases lay in between. CDR1 KGHSH and CDR2 LQKENI come from the germline V gene. In DNA, the CDR3 is TGTGCCAGCTCACCCAACCAGGGGTCCATGAACACTGAAGCTTTCTTT. Translating it yields CASSPNQGSMNTEAFF.

The rearrangement links TRBV19 to TRBJ2-1; tentatively, D is TRBD2 (6 bases). V was cut by 5 bases and J by 3 bases, with 11 bases left in between. CDR3 length: 14 amino acids. Per the germline V gene, CDR1 is LNHDA and CDR2 is SQIVND (reference sequence). The CDR3 nucleotides read TGTGCCAGTAGTGCCTGGGGGGACTACAATGAGCAGTTCTTC. Translation: CASSAWGDYNEQFF.

The CDR3 is CARSLRIRGFANYGYTF. The CDR3 nucleotides are TGTGCCAGAAGCTTGAGGATTAGGGGGTTTGCTAACTATGGCTACACCTTC. This chain uses TRBV5-3 with TRBJ1-2; D perhaps matches TRBD1 (6 bases). TRBV5-3 falls under the ORF class, with uncertain function. V lost 1 base and J lost 0, with 16 bases in between. The CDR3 is made up of 17 amino acids.

The CDR3 nucleotides read TGTGCCAGCAGCTTACAGACACTTGGCTATGGCTACACCTTC. Encoded protein: CASSLQTLGYGYTF. This chain links TRBV11-2 with TRBJ1-2; no clear D gene. The germline V gene encodes CDR1 SGHAT and CDR2 FQNNGV. Trimming took 2 bases from V and 4 from J, leaving 11 bases between them. The CDR3 runs to 14 residues. The variable domain in full, completed from reference TRBV11-2 and TRBJ1-2, reads EAGVAQSPRYKIIEKRQSVAFWCNPISGHATLYWYQQILGQGPKLLIQFQNNGVVDDSQLPKDRFSAERLKGVDSTLKIQPAKLEDSAVYLCASSLQTLGYGYTFGSGTRLTVV.

V usage is TRBV27 and J usage is TRBJ1-2; 9 bases fit TRBD1. CDR3 length: 13 amino acids. Trimming cost V 10 bases and J 4 bases; bases outside gene matches: 7. Germline V gene lookup returns CDR1 MNHEY and CDR2 SMNVEV (reference sequence). Written as DNA, the CDR3 is TGTGCCACCTCGGGGACAGGGTCCTATGGCTACACCTTC. Translation: CATSGTGSYGYTF.

This clone was seen a few times. V gene TRBV19 combines with J gene TRBJ2-3; D unresolved. CDR1 and CDR2 (germline): LNHDA, SQIVND (reference sequence). Between the trimmed V and J ends, which lost 9 bases and 4 bases, there was a span of 14 bases. The CDR3 loop spans 13 amino acids. In DNA form, the CDR3 reads TGTGCCAGCAAGAACTACATCCCAGATACGCAGTATTTT. It translates to CASKNYIPDTQYF. Together with reference TRBV19 and TRBJ2-3, the CDR3 gives the full variable domain: DGGITQSPKYLFRKEGQNVTLSCEQNLNHDAMYWYRQDPGQGLRLIYYSQIVNDFQKGDIAEGYSVSREKKESFPLTVTSAQKNPTAFYLCASKNYIPDTQYFGPGTRLTVL.

This sequence joins TRBV7-2 and TRBJ1-5; 7 bases align to TRBD1. Germline-derived CDR1 and CDR2 are SGHTA and FQGNSA. CDR3 length: 16 amino acids. V trimming: 1 base; J trimming: 6 bases; junction bases outside the gene matches: 9. The CDR3 DNA sequence: TGTGCCAGCAGCTTAGGGAGCAGGGGGAGAGCTCAGCCCCAGCATTTT. It translates to CASSLGSRGRAQPQHF.

In its sample, this clone was seen a few times. The chain employs TRBV5-4 and TRBJ1-3, with D perhaps TRBD1 (6 bases). Germline lookup yields CDR1 SGHNT and CDR2 YYREEE (reference sequence). The CDR3 totals 14 residues. Deletions cut 3 bases from V and 1 base from J, with 8 bases between. CDR3 amino acids: CASSSQGSGNTIYF. The CDR3, as DNA: TGTGCCAGCAGCTCACAGGGTTCTGGAAACACCATATATTTT.

The chain combines TRBV25-1 with TRBJ1-4; TRBD1 matches 7 bases. V gave up 2 bases and J gave up 8 bases; unmatched junction bases: 5. The CDR3 loop spans 14 amino acids. From germline, CDR1 is MGHDK and CDR2 SYGVNS. CDR3 residues: CASSERQGGEKLFF. Here the CDR3 DNA reads TGTGCCAGCAGTGAAAGACAGGGAGGCGAAAAACTGTTTTTT.

The chain has TRBV5-1 and TRBJ1-1; D is possibly TRBD1 (6 bases). Per the germline V gene, CDR1 is SGHRS and CDR2 is YFSETQ. Trimming cost V 4 bases and J 4 bases, with 14 bases left between them. This CDR3 has 14 amino acids. Written as DNA, the CDR3 is TGCGCCAGCAGCCCACGGACAGACATCACTGAAGCTTTCTTT. Residues: CASSPRTDITEAFF.

This clone was recorded a few times. DNA of the CDR3: TGTGCCAGCTCGCCTAATCAGCGGTCTGGAAACACCATATATTTT. Protein product: CASSPNQRSGNTIYF. The rearrangement joins TRBV18 to TRBJ1-3; D unclear. Germline values: CDR1 KGHSH, CDR2 LQKENI. V dropped 6 bases and J dropped 1 base, with 13 bases sitting between them. The CDR3 has 15 residues.

The rearrangement joins TRBV4-1 to TRBJ2-3, with TRBD2 identical over 7 bases. The length of the CDR3 is 17 residues. Germline lookup yields CDR1 MGHRA and CDR2 YSYEKL. V was clipped by 0 bases and J by 0 bases; unmatched bases: 6. For the CDR3, the DNA is TGCGCCAGCAGCCAAGACGGGGCGGGAGATAGCACAGATACGCAGTATTTT. This translates into CASSQDGAGDSTDTQYF.

The chain employs TRBV7-2 and TRBJ1-6; D not resolved. Germline CDR1 SGHTA, CDR2 FQGNSA. Trimming removed 3 bases from V and 10 bases from J, with 7 bases in between. The CDR3 totals 12 residues. In DNA, the CDR3 is TGTGCCAGCAGCTTTACGGGGTCACCCCTCCACTTT. Protein product: CASSFTGSPLHF.

The V gene is TRBV4-3, the J gene TRBJ2-3; 8 bases map to TRBD2. Germline V lookup: CDR1 LGHNA, CDR2 YSLEER. Trimming at V came to 1 base and at J to 6 bases, leaving 6 bases not matched to a gene. The CDR3 covers 15 residues. The CDR3 DNA reads as TGCGCCAGCAGCCAAGTAGCGGGGCCGGGGGATACGCAGTATTTT. Translation gives CASSQVAGPGDTQYF.

The chain links TRBV4-2 to TRBJ2-7, with 12 bases matching TRBD2. The CDR3 loop spans 13 amino acids. Germline V gene data show CDR1 as LGHNA and CDR2 as YNFKEQ. The V gene end was trimmed by 1 base and the J gene end by 9 bases; junction bases not matched to a gene: 1. The CDR3 DNA is TGTGCCAGCAGCCAAGGGACTAGCGGGGCGCAGTACTTC. Its translation is CASSQGTSGAQYF.